The 2 T cell receptor beta chains below come from one sample, sequenced in a study of blood T cell repertoires in COVID-19. Clones were read by immunoSEQ multiplex PCR, and TCRdb kept only the in-frame ones, dropping some. The repertoire includes over 150,000 clones, 70% to 90% of them detected once, and around 2.7% sits in the top ten. The specimen sequenced was peripheral blood. Receptor source: a woman of 80 years or more with COVID-19, enrolled during active disease.

J is TRBJ2-5 and V is TRBV18; no clear D gene. From germline, CDR1 is KGHSH and CDR2 LQKENI. This CDR3 region has 12 residues. V was cut by 3 bases and J by 5 bases, with 7 bases left in between. CDR3 in DNA: TGTGCCAGCTCACCGGAGATCGAGACCCAGTACTTC. Its protein is CASSPEIETQYF.

This chain joins TRBV27 and TRBJ2-7, with a weak D call TRBD2 (5 bases). Germline-derived CDR1 and CDR2 are MNHEY and SMNVEV (reference sequence). The CDR3 runs 13 residues. Deletions cut 5 bases from V and 5 bases from J, with 13 bases between. DNA of the CDR3: TGTGCCAGCAGTGCCCGACCCGGGGACGAGCAGTACTTC. Protein product: CASSARPGDEQYF.